This TCR beta chain was identified in a study of T cell responses to AZD1222 COVID-19 vaccine. Findings and caveats of the study: Once two AZD1222 doses were given, Spike-specific TCR breadth and depth went up. Spike regions recognized by vaccine-associated CD4 TCRs spanned the protein, led by 160-218 and 743-854. Donors were largely white British and mainly female; clonal diversity was possibly underestimated.

With regard to this clone: As yet, its antigen is unknown.

Only in-frame clones appear in the TCRdb table, and some are missing; sequencing was by immunoSEQ multiplex PCR. This sample carries 110,000 to 150,000 clones, 92% of them seen once, and the ten largest clones take around 3.6%. From germline, CDR1 is SGDLS and CDR2 YYNGEE. J gave up 7 bases and V 6 bases, and 22 bases lay outside the gene matches. The CDR3 covers 19 residues. Sequenced here: peripheral blood, sampled on day 0 of AZD1222 vaccination. J is TRBJ2-2 and V is TRBV9, with 9 bases that match TRBD2. The sequence was obtained from an adult in good health. The chain's CDR3 is CASTADLLAGRVGDGELFF. As DNA, the CDR3 is TGTGCCAGCACTGCGGATTTGCTAGCGGGACGGGTAGGGGACGGGGAGCTGTTTTTT.